Listed here are 32 T cell receptor beta chains from one sample, sequenced in a study of cytomegalovirus exposure and HLA in healthy donors (dated by TCRdb to about 2017). The method was the immunoSEQ multiplex PCR assay. For the multiplex PCR, a mixture combining 60 forward primers for TCR Vbeta segments and 13 reverse primers for TCR Jbeta segments was used. TCRdb stores this immuneACCESS table with in-frame sequences only. Part of the clones is absent; in the studies checked, under half of the shortfall reflects unresolved V genes, and no reason is known for the rest. The sample profile shows about 130,000 clones; more than 80% of them were found once. Less than 7% of the sample is taken by the ten largest. The sample was PBMCs. The receptors derive from a woman aged 25 to 39 in good health and CMV-seropositive.

This sequence joins TRBV30 and TRBJ2-1; the D gene is possibly TRBD2 (5 bases). The V end lost 0 bases, the J end lost 9 bases, and 18 bases lay between the germline ends. Germline V gene sequence: CDR1 GTSNPN, CDR2 SVGIG (reference sequence). The CDR3 runs 15 residues. The CDR3: CAWSVAGGSISEQFF. Written as DNA, the CDR3 is TGTGCCTGGAGTGTCGCGGGTGGGTCTATTAGTGAGCAGTTCTTC.

This clone was recorded once. This rearrangement joins TRBV9 to TRBJ2-2; possibly TRBD2 for D (5 bases). CDR3 length: 16 residues. With 0 bases removed from V and 3 bases from J, the gap between germline ends came to 12 bases. Germline V gene lookup returns CDR1 SGDLS and CDR2 YYNGEE. Written as DNA, the CDR3 is TGTGCCAGCAGCGTAGGAAAGAGGGCCTACACCGGGGAGCTGTTTTTT. Its protein product is CASSVGKRAYTGELFF.

The V call is TRBV29-1, the J call TRBJ1-1, with D tentatively TRBD1 (6 bases). The germline V and J ends were trimmed by 1 base and 4 bases, with 10 bases remaining between them. CDR3 length equals 13 residues. CDR1 SQVTM and CDR2 ANQGSEA come from the germline V gene. The CDR3 is CSVEAIQGTEAFF. CDR3 in DNA: TGCAGCGTTGAAGCCATACAGGGCACTGAAGCTTTCTTT.

The rearrangement uses TRBV7-9 and TRBJ1-1, with a possible D match to TRBD1 (5 bases). The CDR3 sequence is 14 residues long. V was shortened by 4 bases and J by 1 base, with 10 bases between the two germline ends. The V gene's germline CDR1 is SEHNR and CDR2 FQNEAQ (reference sequence). CDR3 in DNA: TGTGCCAGCAGCTCGGGACTTACGAACACTGAAGCTTTCTTT. This gives the protein CASSSGLTNTEAFF.

The chain combines TRBV2 with TRBJ2-7; tentative D call: TRBD2 (5 bases). This CDR3 region has 12 residues. Trimming stripped 5 bases from V and 6 bases from J, with 11 bases between. CDR1 is SNHLY, CDR2 FYNNEI, per germline. CDR3 nucleotides: TGTGCCAGCAGTACTGGCAGCGGCGAGCAGTACTTC. Translated, it gives CASSTGSGEQYF.

This clone occurred once. The CDR3 region has the DNA TGCGCCAGCGGCTCCGGAGCGGGGGGGTGGGAGACCCAGTACTTC. Protein product: CASGSGAGGWETQYF. J is TRBJ2-5 and V is TRBV5-1; 10 bases align to TRBD2. After removal of 7 bases from V and 5 bases from J, the junction contained 11 bases not matched to a gene. This CDR3 has 15 amino acids. The germline V gene encodes CDR1 SGHRS and CDR2 YFSETQ.

The CDR3 reads CASSLKAGGIEYGYTF. CDR3 in DNA: TGTGCCAGCAGCTTAAAGGCTGGGGGGATCGAGTATGGCTACACCTTC. V gene TRBV28 combines with J gene TRBJ1-2, with D maybe TRBD1 (5 bases). CDR1 is MDHEN, CDR2 SYDVKM, per germline. V lost 6 bases and J 5 bases, leaving 22 bases between the germline ends. The CDR3 contains 16 residues.

The J gene is TRBJ2-1, the V gene TRBV6-5, with 9 bases identical to TRBD1. Germline CDR1 is MNHEY and CDR2 is SVGAGI. V dropped 2 bases and J dropped 14; count of bases not matched to a gene: 1. This CDR3 comprises 11 residues. The CDR3 DNA follows: TGTGCCAGCAGTTACCGGGACAGGGAGTTCTTC. Its protein product is CASSYRDREFF.

The rearrangement links TRBV27 to TRBJ1-4, with no clear D. Germline V gene data show CDR1 as MNHEY and CDR2 as SMNVEV (reference sequence). Deletions cut 5 bases from V and 5 bases from J, with 9 bases between. The CDR3 has 13 amino acids. CDR3 region: CASSRNGNEKLFF. The CDR3 DNA reads TGTGCCAGCAGTCGGAACGGGAATGAAAAACTGTTTTTT.

The chain joins TRBV13 to TRBJ2-1; TRBD2 matches 10 bases. The CDR3 runs to 19 residues. J gave up 7 bases and V 5 bases, and 20 bases lay outside the gene matches. The V gene's germline CDR1 is PRHDT and CDR2 FYEKMQ (reference sequence). Here the CDR3 reads CASSPLLASGRALGNEQFF. The CDR3 coding sequence is TGTGCCAGCAGCCCCCTCCTTGCGAGCGGGAGGGCCCTCGGGAATGAGCAGTTCTTC.

This sequence joins TRBV9 and TRBJ2-1, with 8 bases that match TRBD2. CDR3 length equals 14 residues. Germline CDR1 and CDR2: SGDLS and YYNGEE. V shed 0 bases, J shed 6 bases, and the junction held 2 bases outside the gene matches. The CDR3 loop is CASSVAGTSNEQFF. As DNA, the CDR3 is TGTGCCAGCAGCGTAGCAGGGACTAGCAATGAGCAGTTCTTC.

The gene calls are TRBV2 and TRBJ2-5; D unclear. CDR3 length: 10 residues. Per germline, CDR1 SNHLY and CDR2 FYNNEI. Trimming left V 3 bases short and J 8 bases short, with 4 bases between. The CDR3 region is CASSDLTQYF. CDR3 DNA: TGTGCCAGCAGTGACCTCACCCAGTACTTC.

The CDR3 region has the DNA TGTGCCAGCAGCCAAGTGGGCGGGGGGGCCCTGAATAGGAATTCACCCCTCCACTTT. It yields the protein CASSQVGGGALNRNSPLHF. The chain couples TRBV4-2 to TRBJ1-6; weak D call: TRBD1 (6 bases). The V and J ends lost 1 base and 7 bases respectively, with 23 bases between them. CDR3 length equals 19 residues. CDR1 is LGHNA, CDR2 YNFKEQ, per germline.

This clone was counted between two and nine times. V and J are TRBV11-2 and TRBJ2-5; 10 nucleotides line up with TRBD2. V was clipped by 1 base and J by 5 bases; unmatched bases: 10. This CDR3 contains 17 residues. Germline values: CDR1 SGHAT, CDR2 FQNNGV. CDR3 loop: CASSLGQRGGDLETQYF. In DNA, the CDR3 is TGTGCCAGCAGCTTAGGCCAGCGGGGGGGCGATCTGGAGACCCAGTACTTC.

The V gene is TRBV28, the J gene TRBJ1-6; TRBD1 agrees at 7 bases. The CDR3 is made up of 15 amino acids. With 7 bases clipped from V and 5 bases from J, the junction kept 8 bases outside the gene matches. CDR1 and CDR2 (germline): MDHEN, SYDVKM. The CDR3 loop is CASTLTGQNNSPLHF. CDR3 DNA sequence: TGTGCCAGCACCCTGACAGGGCAAAATAATTCACCCCTCCACTTT.

The chain links TRBV27 to TRBJ2-2; TRBD1 might be the D (6 bases). CDR1 and CDR2 from the germline V gene are MNHEY and SMNVEV (reference sequence). The germline V and J ends were trimmed by 0 bases and 6 bases, with 8 bases remaining between them. This CDR3 is built from 14 residues. CDR3 sequence reads: CASSLSTGPGELFF. CDR3 nucleotide sequence: TGTGCCAGCAGTTTATCCACAGGGCCCGGGGAGCTGTTTTTT.

A few counts support this clone. A read error may produce the germline difference seen at one junction end. The chain combines TRBV6-1 with TRBJ2-1, with 10 positions matching TRBD2. Germline V lookup: CDR1 MNHNS, CDR2 SASEGT. The CDR3 covers 12 residues. CDR3 DNA sequence: TGTGCCAGCAGTCGCGGGACTAGCGTCATCGTCTTC. Translating gives CASSRGTSVIVF.

The chain joins TRBV28 to TRBJ2-1; 8 nucleotides align to TRBD2. Germline assignment: CDR1 MDHEN and CDR2 SYDVKM. V shed 8 bases and J 8 bases; nucleotides not matched to a gene: 11. CDR3 length: 14 amino acids. In DNA, the CDR3 is TGTGCCAGCTTAAGGAGCGGGAGAAGGGATGAGCAGTTCTTC. Its protein is CASLRSGRRDEQFF.

The J gene is TRBJ2-3, the V gene TRBV7-6; possible D gene TRBD1, 6 bases. With 3 bases removed from V and 0 bases from J, the gap between germline ends came to 10 bases. Germline CDR1 SGHVS, CDR2 FNYEAQ. The CDR3 is 15 residues long. The CDR3 protein is CASSFGQSSTDTQYF. CDR3 nucleotides: TGTGCCAGCAGCTTTGGACAGTCTAGCACAGATACGCAGTATTTT.

There are a few counts of this clone. The genes are TRBV2 and TRBJ2-3; TRBD2 agrees at 8 bases. The CDR3 sequence is 13 residues long. The V gene end was trimmed by 6 bases and the J gene end by 6 bases; junction bases not matched to a gene: 5. Germline V CDR1 and CDR2: SNHLY, FYNNEI. As DNA, the CDR3 is TGTGCCAGCAGCGGGGGGGCCTGGGATACGCAGTATTTT. Translated: CASSGGAWDTQYF.

The chain employs TRBV29-1 and TRBJ2-7; possibly TRBD1 for D (7 bases). V was clipped by 4 bases and J by 4 bases, with 14 bases between them. The length of the CDR3 is 13 residues. Germline values: CDR1 SQVTM, CDR2 ANQGSEA. The CDR3 DNA reads TGCAGCGTTGGGAGGGACAGTGCATACGAGCAGTACTTC. Protein sequence: CSVGRDSAYEQYF.

This rearrangement joins TRBV28 to TRBJ1-2; 8 bases align to TRBD1. Germline-derived CDR1 and CDR2 are MDHEN and SYDVKM. The ends lost 5 bases at V and 6 bases at J; junction bases unmatched: 14. CDR3 length: 16 amino acids. Here the CDR3 reads CASSPQPGGRRNGYTF. The CDR3 DNA follows: TGTGCCAGCAGTCCGCAACCAGGGGGCAGACGTAATGGCTACACCTTC.

The chain is built from TRBV6-5 and TRBJ2-5; tentative D call: TRBD1 (5 bases). The J call may be faulty, since TRBJ2-7 better matches the DNA end. The CDR3 length is 14 residues. Germline V lookup: CDR1 MNHEY, CDR2 SVGAGI. CDR3 region: CASRSLGAPYEQYF. Here the CDR3 DNA reads TGTGCCAGCAGGAGTCTAGGGGCCCCCTACGAGCAGTACTTC.

This clone occurred a few times. The V and J genes are TRBV19 and TRBJ1-1; D might be TRBD1 (5 bases). The CDR3 is 15 residues long. Looked up from germline, CDR1 is LNHDA and CDR2 is SQIVND (reference sequence). V was clipped by 5 bases and J by 2 bases, with 15 bases between them. CDR3 amino acids: CASSEQVTINTEAFF. The CDR3 bases are TGTGCCAGTAGTGAACAGGTTACTATTAACACTGAAGCTTTCTTT.

The V gene is TRBV5-4, the J gene TRBJ2-7; perhaps TRBD1 as D (6 bases). V was clipped by 4 bases and J by 5 bases, with 13 bases between them. The CDR3 is 13 residues long. The germline V gene encodes CDR1 SGHNT and CDR2 YYREEE (reference sequence). The CDR3: CASSVQGWDEQYF. The CDR3 DNA sequence: TGTGCCAGCAGCGTACAGGGTTGGGACGAGCAGTACTTC.

This chain uses TRBV6-5 with TRBJ2-7; 7 bases agree with TRBD1. The germline V gene has CDR1 MNHEY and CDR2 SVGAGI. J lost 4 bases, V lost 6 bases, and 9 bases had no gene match. CDR3 size: 14 residues. The CDR3, as DNA: TGTGCCAGCAGAAACCGGGACAGCCTTTACGAGCAGTACTTC. Protein: CASRNRDSLYEQYF.

This clone has just a few counts. This sequence joins TRBV6-1 and TRBJ1-1, with 7 bases identical to TRBD1. The V and J ends lost 9 bases and 0 bases, in that order; junction bases with no gene match: 10. Germline-derived CDR1 and CDR2 are MNHNS and SASEGT. The CDR3 loop spans 15 amino acids. The CDR3 DNA follows: TGTGCCAGTCGAAGGGACAGCGTTATGAACACTGAAGCTTTCTTT. Translated: CASRRDSVMNTEAFF.

J is TRBJ1-3 and V is TRBV13, with a weak D call TRBD1 (5 bases). Trimming pared 0 bases from V and 4 bases from J, leaving 10 bases between. The CDR3 spans 15 residues. Per the germline V gene, CDR1 is PRHDT and CDR2 is FYEKMQ (reference sequence). CDR3 amino acids: CASSLGVGAGNTIYF. CDR3 coding DNA: TGTGCCAGCAGCTTAGGCGTAGGGGCGGGAAACACCATATATTTT.

The V gene is TRBV4-2, the J gene TRBJ2-5, with 9 bases identical to TRBD1. V dropped 1 base and J dropped 5; count of bases not matched to a gene: 5. This CDR3 is built from 15 residues. Germline V gives CDR1 LGHNA, CDR2 YNFKEQ. The CDR3: CASSQGQGGSETQYF. The DNA of the CDR3 is TGTGCCAGCAGCCAAGGACAGGGGGGGTCGGAGACCCAGTACTTC.

The chain combines TRBV6-5 with TRBJ1-2; tentative D call: TRBD1 (6 bases). The germline V gene has CDR1 MNHEY and CDR2 SVGAGI. The CDR3 is made up of 14 amino acids. Trimming pared 6 bases from V and 4 bases from J, leaving 15 bases between. CDR3 sequence: CASRLFDRPYGYTF. The DNA of the CDR3 is TGTGCCAGCAGACTGTTCGACAGGCCCTATGGCTACACCTTC.

With regard to this clone: The sample has other DNA sequences that encode this CDR3 too. The chain recombines TRBV5-1 with TRBJ2-1, with D maybe TRBD2 (5 bases). The CDR3 runs 13 residues. Trimming stripped 0 bases from V and 7 bases from J, with 8 bases between. Germline CDR1 and CDR2: SGHRS and YFSETQ. This chain's CDR3 is CASSLDPGNEQFF. In nucleotides, the CDR3 is TGCGCCAGCAGCTTGGACCCGGGGAATGAGCAGTTCTTC.

This clone came up once. This chain links TRBV6-5 with TRBJ2-1, with D perhaps matching TRBD2 (5 bases). From germline, CDR1 is MNHEY and CDR2 SVGAGI. The CDR3 consists of 14 residues. V was trimmed by 5 bases and J by 3 bases, leaving 11 bases between them. DNA for the CDR3: TGTGCCAGCAGTGAGGAGGTCCGCTACAATGAGCAGTTCTTC. It encodes CASSEEVRYNEQFF.